The 26 T cell receptor beta chains in this list originate from one sample, sequenced in a study of identical twins. TCRdb called the 5' RACE reads again in MiXCR, with one record for every CDR3 protein. The data contain over 550,000 distinct CDR3 sequences, under 8.5% of them singletons. This sample was also put to use in a study of yellow fever vaccine responses in identical twins.

Source material: PBMCs. Receptors were obtained from a woman aged 18-29 years in good health.

This clonotype was picked up many times. The CDR3 loop is CASSSSSGANVLTF. CDR3 DNA sequence: TGTGCCAGCAGTTCCTCATCTGGGGCCAACGTCCTGACTTTC. J is TRBJ2-6 and V is TRBV12-3 or TRBV12-4; no firm D call. The ends were cut back, 4 bases at V and 1 base at J, with 5 bases in the middle. CDR3 length: 14 residues.

The rearrangement uses TRBV5-6 and TRBJ2-7; 12 bases are shared with TRBD1. CDR3 length: 15 residues. Trimming cost V 3 bases and J 5 bases; bases outside gene matches: 6. CDR1 SGHDT and CDR2 YYEEEE come from the germline V gene. CDR3 residues: CASSSGTGGLNEQYF. The CDR3 DNA follows: TGTGCCAGCAGCTCCGGGACAGGGGGCCTCAACGAGCAGTACTTC. Drawing the rest from reference TRBV5-6 and TRBJ2-7, the complete variable domain is DAGVTQSPTHLIKTRGQQVTLRCSPKSGHDTVSWYQQALGQGPQFIFQYYEEEERQRGNFPDRFSGHQFPNYSSELNVNALLLGDSALYLCASSSGTGGLNEQYFGPGTRLTVT.

This clonotype was observed at least ten times. The chain links TRBV5-1 to TRBJ2-7; a weak D match, TRBD1 (5 bases). The CDR3 covers 14 residues. CDR1 SGHRS and CDR2 YFSETQ come from the germline V gene. V shed 4 bases and J shed 3 bases, with 14 bases lying between them. CDR3 sequence (DNA): TGCGCCAGCAGCCAAACGACAGCTAACTACGAGCAGTACTTC. It is translated as CASSQTTANYEQYF.

This clonotype was counted at least ten times. The CDR3 bases are TGTGCCAGCAGTGCCCTTTGGGGAGTCTTACAGCATTTT. Translation: CASSALWGVLQHF. The chain links TRBV6-1 to TRBJ1-5; D uncertain. The ends were cut back, 4 bases at V and 13 bases at J, with 17 bases in the middle. Germline V gene lookup returns CDR1 MNHNS and CDR2 SASEGT. This CDR3 is built from 13 residues.

The V call is TRBV4-1, the J call TRBJ2-6, with a possible D match to TRBD2 (5 bases). This CDR3 has 16 residues. V was clipped by 4 bases and J by 4 bases, with 14 bases between them. Germline V gene data show CDR1 as MGHRA and CDR2 as YSYEKL. CDR3 nucleotide sequence: TGCGCCAGCAGCCCCCCGGGGAAGCCAGGGGCCAACGTCCTGACTTTC. Encoded protein: CASSPPGKPGANVLTF.

This clonotype was seen a handful of times. The CDR3 bases are TGTGCCAGCAGCCCCCGGAAACAGGCCAGTAGCAAAGAGACCCAGTACTTC. It is translated as CASSPRKQASSKETQYF. The chain has TRBV14 and TRBJ2-5, with a weak D call TRBD1 (5 bases). V was clipped by 4 bases and J by 3 bases, with 21 bases between them. CDR1 and CDR2 (germline): SGHDN, FVKESK. This CDR3 spans 17 amino acids.

This clonotype was detected a few times. CDR3: CASSYYGVRSPLHF. The CDR3 nucleotides read TGTGCCAGCAGTTATTACGGGGTCCGGTCACCCCTCCACTTT. This chain uses TRBV6-5 with TRBJ1-6; D remains ambiguous. Trimming removed 3 bases from V and 10 bases from J, with 13 bases in between. Germline values: CDR1 MNHEY, CDR2 SVGAGI. The CDR3 loop spans 14 amino acids.

This chain joins TRBV6-1 and TRBJ1-2; possibly TRBD1 for D (6 bases). The V end was cut by 3 bases, the J end by 2 bases, with 19 bases between. Germline CDR1 reads MNHNS; CDR2 reads SASEGT. The CDR3 totals 17 residues. This CDR3 is CASSDTIRGEKNYGYTF. In DNA form, the CDR3 reads TGTGCCAGCAGTGACACGATAAGGGGGGAGAAGAACTATGGCTACACCTTC.

The table lists this clonotype with a few counts. The V call is TRBV9, the J call TRBJ2-3; 11 nucleotides match TRBD2. Germline CDR1 is SGDLS and CDR2 is YYNGEE. The CDR3 runs to 16 residues. V shed 0 bases, J shed 8 bases, and the junction held 8 bases outside the gene matches. DNA for the CDR3: TGTGCCAGCAGCGTAGTGCTAGCGGGAGGTGTGGGTACGCAGTATTTT. Translated, it gives CASSVVLAGGVGTQYF.

This clonotype was recorded many times. The chain joins TRBV9 to TRBJ2-1; TRBD2 agrees at 11 bases. CDR1 SGDLS and CDR2 YYNGEE come from the germline V gene. This CDR3 is 15 amino acids long. V was pared by 5 bases and J by 4 bases, with 5 bases of the junction left unmatched. The CDR3 spells CASSALAGGYNEQFF. CDR3 in DNA: TGTGCCAGCAGTGCCCTAGCGGGGGGATACAATGAGCAGTTCTTC.

In this sample, this clonotype turned up many times. This sequence joins TRBV7-8 and TRBJ2-7; no clear D. Germline V gene data show CDR1 as SGHVS and CDR2 as FQNEAQ. V was cut by 7 bases and J by 0 bases, with 19 bases left in between. The CDR3 extends over 16 amino acids. CDR3 coding DNA: TGTGCCAGCAACCCTTATGCGGCCGCGGACTCCTACGAGCAGTACGTC. Translating it yields CASNPYAAADSYEQYV.

CDR3 loop: CSAPGTALTYEQYF. The CDR3 DNA reads as TGCAGTGCGCCGGGGACAGCCTTAACCTACGAGCAGTACTTC. J is TRBJ2-7 and V is TRBV20-1; 7 bases are shared with TRBD1. V gave up 6 bases and J gave up 2 bases; unmatched junction bases: 10. This CDR3 spans 14 amino acids. Germline assignment: CDR1 DFQATT and CDR2 SNEGSKA (reference sequence).

The chain links TRBV4-1 to TRBJ2-5, with 10 bases that match TRBD1. V shed 4 bases, J shed 2 bases, and the junction held 7 bases outside the gene matches. This CDR3 spans 16 amino acids. The germline V gene encodes CDR1 MGHRA and CDR2 YSYEKL. The CDR3 region is CASSRAGQGRQETQYF. The DNA of the CDR3 is TGCGCCAGCAGCCGGGCGGGACAGGGGAGGCAAGAGACCCAGTACTTC.

This clonotype occurred many times. The rearrangement uses TRBV12-3 or TRBV12-4 and TRBJ2-3; the D is unclear. The CDR3 runs to 10 residues. V was cut by 7 bases and J by 4 bases, with 3 bases left in between. CDR3 coding DNA: TGTGCCAGCACGTCAGATACGCAGTATTTT. Its translation is CASTSDTQYF.

This clonotype showed up just a few times. This chain links TRBV7-8 with TRBJ1-1; D might be TRBD1 (5 bases). This CDR3 comprises 15 residues. Trimming cost V 1 base and J 3 bases, with 12 bases left between them. Germline V lookup: CDR1 SGHVS, CDR2 FQNEAQ. The CDR3 here is CASSLGGRSHTEAFF. Here the CDR3 DNA reads TGTGCCAGCAGCTTAGGGGGGAGATCTCACACTGAAGCTTTCTTT.

Concerning this clonotype itself: One base away lies a much larger clone, so this may be a sequencing read error. This chain links TRBV29-1 with TRBJ2-5; TRBD2 is a possible D gene (6 bases). Germline CDR1 and CDR2: SQVTM and ANQGSEA. The CDR3 has 13 amino acids. V lost 7 bases, J lost 4 bases, and 16 bases lay in between. In DNA, the CDR3 is TGCAGCGGGGGAGGACGGGGTTTAGAGACCCAGTACTTC. Its translation: CSGGGRGLETQYF.

This clonotype appeared many times. The chain combines TRBV12-3 or TRBV12-4 with TRBJ2-3; tentative D call: TRBD2 (5 bases). The ends were cut back, 3 bases at V and 9 bases at J, with 16 bases in the middle. The CDR3 runs 14 residues. The CDR3 spells CASSLSGEGRTQYF. CDR3 coding DNA: TGTGCCAGCAGTTTGTCCGGGGAAGGGAGAACGCAGTATTTT.

This clonotype was picked up many times. The chain is built from TRBV12-3 or TRBV12-4 and TRBJ1-2; D uncertain. The CDR3 has 15 residues. Trimming cost V 4 bases and J 5 bases, with 17 bases left between them. The CDR3 here is CASSSNPTETYGYTF. The CDR3, as DNA: TGTGCCAGCAGTTCAAACCCCACAGAGACTTATGGCTACACCTTC.

This clonotype was detected many times. This chain connects TRBV4-1 to TRBJ2-1; D gene ambiguous. The CDR3 totals 15 residues. Germline V CDR1 and CDR2: MGHRA, YSYEKL. Trimming left V 3 bases short and J 6 bases short, with 15 bases between. The CDR3 is CASSQVAPTLNEQFF. CDR3 DNA: TGCGCCAGCAGCCAGGTAGCTCCTACTCTCAATGAGCAGTTCTTC.

This chain connects TRBV7-2 to TRBJ2-5; D may be TRBD2 (5 bases). The CDR3 contains 15 residues. Looked up from germline, CDR1 is SGHTA and CDR2 is FQGNSA. Trimming removed 5 bases at V and 5 bases at J, with 18 bases between. CDR3 DNA sequence: TGTGCCAGCAGCGTGCAGACTGCCGGCGGGGAGACCCAGTACTTC. The encoded protein is CASSVQTAGGETQYF.

This clonotype was seen only a few times. The chain combines TRBV5-5 with TRBJ1-2; no definite D call. Trimming stripped 2 bases from V and 4 bases from J, with 12 bases between. The germline V gene has CDR1 SGHKS and CDR2 YYEKEE (reference sequence). This CDR3 contains 14 residues. The CDR3 DNA sequence: TGTGCCAGCAGCTTATCCATCGACACCTATGGCTACACCTTC. This gives the protein CASSLSIDTYGYTF. Variable domain in full (rest from reference TRBV5-5 and TRBJ1-2): DAGVTQSPTHLIKTRGQQVTLRCSPISGHKSVSWYQQVLGQGPQFIFQYYEKEERGRGNFPDRFSARQFPNYSSELNVNALLLGDSALYLCASSLSIDTYGYTFGSGTRLTVV.

V and J are TRBV28 and TRBJ1-3, with a weak D call TRBD1 (5 bases). This CDR3 is 17 amino acids long. The germline V and J ends were trimmed by 1 base and 3 bases, with 16 bases remaining between them. The germline V gene has CDR1 MDHEN and CDR2 SYDVKM. CDR3 amino acids: CASSLSLYGTSGNTIYF. As DNA, the CDR3 is TGTGCCAGCAGTTTATCCCTTTACGGGACGAGTGGAAACACCATATATTTT.

CDR3 nucleotide sequence: TGCAGTGCTAGAGCTGGGACTAGCGGGGGGCCCACCTACGAGCAGTACGTC. This codes for CSARAGTSGGPTYEQYV. The J gene is TRBJ2-7, the V gene TRBV20-1; 15 nucleotides match TRBD2. Germline V gene lookup returns CDR1 DFQATT and CDR2 SNEGSKA (reference sequence). The CDR3 is 17 amino acids. Trimming took 1 base from V and 2 from J; bases not matched to a gene: 6.

This clonotype has a count of ten or more. The chain employs TRBV7-8 and TRBJ1-1; a weak D match, TRBD1 (6 bases). The V end was cut by 3 bases, the J end by 5 bases, with 10 bases between. From germline, CDR1 is SGHVS and CDR2 FQNEAQ. The CDR3 is 13 residues long. The CDR3 protein is CASSFGGHTEAFF. The CDR3 nucleotides read TGTGCCAGCAGCTTCGGGGGACATACTGAAGCTTTCTTT.

This clonotype was counted a few times. The chain links TRBV5-1 to TRBJ2-5, with 9 bases identical to TRBD2. Germline values: CDR1 SGHRS, CDR2 YFSETQ. The trim removed 0 bases at V and 6 bases at J, leaving 12 bases unmatched. The CDR3 is 17 amino acids. The CDR3 nucleotides read TGCGCCAGCAGCTTGGGGGTGCCTAGCGGGGATCAACAGACCCAGTACTTC. Its translation is CASSLGVPSGDQQTQYF.

This clonotype was seen many times. The rearrangement uses TRBV5-6 and TRBJ2-5, with TRBD1 identical over 8 bases. This CDR3 comprises 13 residues. The germline V gene has CDR1 SGHDT and CDR2 YYEEEE. J was trimmed by 6 bases and V by 4 bases; bases with no gene match: 5. CDR3: CASSLDRVKTQYF. The CDR3 region has the DNA TGTGCCAGCAGCCTGGACAGGGTGAAGACCCAGTACTTC.